The clone carrying this T cell receptor (beta chain) was recorded a few times. Its antigen is not identified. These data belong to a study of graft-versus-host responses after intestinal transplantation. Study in general: Every recipient had anti-thymocyte globulin induction and roughly 3 years of tacrolimus plus steroids. General observations from the study: Investigators detected GvH clones in recipient marrow, with some emerging earlier in ileum or blood. Early declines in HvG clones that occurred post-transplant were associated with peak circulating GvH clone levels.

CDR1 is SGHNT, CDR2 YYREEE, per germline (reference sequence). Trimming took 5 bases from V and 1 from J, leaving 13 bases between them. The CDR3 has 14 residues. The table came from immunoSEQ multiplex PCR; TCRdb's copy has only in-frame clones and leaves some out. Counted here are roughly 80,000 clones, roughly 84% occurring once; the ten biggest clones make up around 8%. The source is a human donor who was the organ donor for an intestinal transplant. The sequences come from unstimulated CD8+ T cells sorted from spleen or lymph node cells, collected before transplant. The V gene is TRBV5-4, the J gene TRBJ2-7; D remains ambiguous. The CDR3 DNA sequence: TGTGCCAGCAGTCCCACCCTTGGGTCCTACGAGCAGTACTTC. This encodes CASSPTLGSYEQYF.